This is a list of T cell receptor beta chains from one sample in a study of shared clonotypes between healthy human individuals. Using immunoSEQ multiplex PCR, the repertoire was profiled, and TCRdb retains in-frame clones only, with some absent. The sample includes 600,000 to 700,000 clones, roughly 73% of them seen just once. The specimen was memory CD4+ T cells sorted from blood. Source of these receptors: a woman aged 30 to 39 in good health. The CDR3 runs from the conserved cysteine through the conserved F or W. Fields, in order: J gene, clone size, V gene, D gene, CDR3 DNA, CDR3 protein. A D gene is named only where the DNA matches it firmly. Size tells how often a clone was seen (once, few, many) or the class of an expanded clone, and some rows leave it out.

TRBJ2-7,-,TRBV20-1,-,TGCAGTGCCCCGGTGAGGGGGAGGCAGTACTTC,CSAPVRGRQYF
TRBJ2-7,-,TRBV6-1,TRBD2,TGTGCCACCAAGCGGGAGGTCTCCTACGAGCAGTACTTC,CATKREVSYEQYF
TRBJ1-2,-,TRBV7-2,TRBD1,TGTGCCAGCGGGGACAGGGTCTCCGGATCCTATGGCTACACCTTC,CASGDRVSGSYGYTF
TRBJ1-5,-,TRBV6-6,-,TGTGCCAGCAGTTACGAGGGGAGCAATCAGCCCCAGCATTTT,CASSYEGSNQPQHF
TRBJ2-3,-,TRBV5-6,-,TGTGCCAGCAGCTTGGAGGGAGCTAGCACAGATACGCAGTATTTT,CASSLEGASTDTQYF
TRBJ1-1,-,TRBV25-1,-,TGTGCCAGCATCGGGTTGGGAGTTCCCACTGAAGCTTTCTTT,CASIGLGVPTEAFF
TRBJ2-1,-,TRBV5-4,TRBD2,TGTGCCAGCAGCGGTGGACTAGCGGGAGCTGGGAATGAGCAGTTCTTC,CASSGGLAGAGNEQFF
TRBJ2-1,-,TRBV6-1,-,TGTGCCAGCAGAGTTCGAGCATCAGTCAATGAGCAGTTCTTC,CASRVRASVNEQFF
TRBJ2-7,-,TRBV4-1,-,TGCGCCAGCAGCCAAGATCCCGGACTATCGGGCGAGCAGTACTTC,CASSQDPGLSGEQYF
TRBJ2-1,-,TRBV29-1,TRBD1,TGCAGCGTTGTGAGACAGGGATTTGATGAGCAGTTCTTC,CSVVRQGFDEQFF
TRBJ2-5,-,TRBV7-7,-,TGTGCCAGCAGCTTAGTAGGATGGGCCGAGATGGGGGAGACCCAGTACTTC,CASSLVGWAEMGETQYF
TRBJ2-2,many,TRBV25-1,TRBD1,TGTGCCAGCAGTGTACAGGGGGCTGGCGGGGAGCTGTTTTTT,CASSVQGAGGELFF
TRBJ2-7,-,TRBV7-8,TRBD2,TGTGCCAGCAGCCCTGTGGCTAGCGGGAGTCGAGAGCAGTACTTC,CASSPVASGSREQYF
TRBJ2-3,-,TRBV5-6,TRBD2,TGTGCCAGCAGCTCCCCTCGCGGGAGGGGCACAGATACGCAGTATTTT,CASSSPRGRGTDTQYF
TRBJ1-2,-,TRBV18,TRBD1,TGTGCCAGCTCAGACAGGGGAGGCTATGGCTACACCTTC,CASSDRGGYGYTF
TRBJ1-2,-,TRBV28,TRBD1,TGTGCCTCAGGGGGCGTGTATGGCTACACCTTC,CASGGVYGYTF
TRBJ2-3,-,TRBV5-1,-,TGCGCCAGCAGCTTGCGAGGGGACCTAAGCACAGATACGCAGTATTTT,CASSLRGDLSTDTQYF
TRBJ2-1,-,TRBV27,TRBD2,TGTGCCAGCAGTAGCGGGAGCCTGGATGAGCAGTTCTTC,CASSSGSLDEQFF
TRBJ1-5,few,TRBV28,-,TGTGCCAGCAGTCCTCCGCCTCAGCCCCAGCATTTT,CASSPPPQPQHF
TRBJ2-7,-,TRBV9,-,TGTGCCAGCAGTCTCCAAGGGGGGCGCGAGCAGTACTTC,CASSLQGGREQYF
TRBJ2-7,once,TRBV11-2,TRBD1,TGTGCCAGCAGCTGGGGACAGGGGGCCTACGAGCAGTACTTC,CASSWGQGAYEQYF
TRBJ2-5,-,TRBV7-7,TRBD2,TGTGCCAGCAGCTTACGTTTGGCCGGGACTAGCGGGAGAGAGACCCAGTACTTC,CASSLRLAGTSGRETQYF
TRBJ2-1,-,TRBV30,-,TGTGCCTGGCGTAAGACGATATCGGGAGCTTACAATGAGCAGTTCTTC,CAWRKTISGAYNEQFF
TRBJ2-3,-,TRBV27,-,TGTGCCAGCAGTTCTAGCGGAAAGGGGGGCACAGATACGCAGTATTTT,CASSSSGKGGTDTQYF
TRBJ1-1,-,TRBV25-1,-,TGTGCCAGCAGCTACGGTGGGGGTGGAAACACTGAAGCTTTCTTT,CASSYGGGGNTEAFF
TRBJ2-1,-,TRBV12-5,-,TGTGCTAGTGGTTTGGTACTATGGGGGAGGGGGTACAATGAGCAGTTCTTC,CASGLVLWGRGYNEQFF
TRBJ1-4,-,TRBV9,TRBD1,TGTGCCAGCACCTCAGGGGGGGATGAAAAACTGTTTTTT,CASTSGGDEKLFF
TRBJ1-3,-,TRBV15,-,TGTGCCACCAGCAGAGGTCGCGGCAGCTCTGGAAACACCATATATTTT,CATSRGRGSSGNTIYF
TRBJ1-2,-,TRBV7-8,-,TGTGCCAGCAGCTTAGCGTCCGGGCCAGGCTCTTATGGCTACACCTTC,CASSLASGPGSYGYTF
TRBJ2-2,-,TRBV7-2,-,TGTGCCAGCAGCTTAGGACCGTGGATTTGGGAGACCGGGGAGCTGTTTTTT,CASSLGPWIWETGELFF
TRBJ1-1,-,TRBV7-9,-,TGTGCCAGCAGTCAGTCCGCCCCTTTTAGAATGGCTTTCTTT,CASSQSAPFRMAFF
TRBJ2-3,-,TRBV6-4,TRBD2,TGTGCCAGCAGTGATTTTGGGGCGGGAGGAAGCACAGATACGCAGTATTTT,CASSDFGAGGSTDTQYF
TRBJ1-5,-,TRBV28,-,TGTGCCAGCAGTTTATTGACCAGCTTGTCGAGTCAGCCCCAGCATTTT,CASSLLTSLSSQPQHF
TRBJ2-7,few,TRBV29-1,-,TGCAGCGTGAGGAGGGAGTACGAGCAGTACTTC,CSVRREYEQYF
TRBJ1-3,-,TRBV5-1,TRBD1,TGCGCCAGCAGCTTGACAGGGGCAGGAAACACCATATATTTT,CASSLTGAGNTIYF
TRBJ2-7,-,TRBV21-1,-,TGTGCCAGCAGCAAATGGTTAGCGGGTTACGAGCAGTACTTC,CASSKWLAGYEQYF
TRBJ2-2,-,TRBV5-6,TRBD1,TGTGCCAGCAGCTTAACCGGGACAGGGGGCAGGGAGCTGTTTTTT,CASSLTGTGGRELFF
TRBJ2-7,-,TRBV19,TRBD1,TGTGCCAGTAGTATAAGACCAGGGGGACACGAGCAGTACTTC,CASSIRPGGHEQYF
TRBJ1-4,once,TRBV29-1,-,TGCAGCGTTGAGGCGGGACAACGAAAACTGTTTTTT,CSVEAGQRKLFF
TRBJ1-1,-,TRBV18,TRBD1,TGTGCCAGCTCAGAGAGGACAGGGGGCAACACTGAAGCTTTCTTT,CASSERTGGNTEAFF
TRBJ2-7,-,TRBV10-1,TRBD2,TGCGCCAGCCTGCGGGAGCCAACCTACGAGCAGTACTTC,CASLREPTYEQYF
TRBJ1-5,-,TRBV28,TRBD1,TGTGCCAGCAGTTTCTTTGGGAGACAGGGGCGATATAGCAATCAGCCCCAGCATTTT,CASSFFGRQGRYSNQPQHF
TRBJ2-5,once,TRBV4-1,TRBD2,TGCGCCAGCAGCCCTTTAGCGGGAGCTCAAGAGACCCAGTACTTC,CASSPLAGAQETQYF
TRBJ2-2,-,TRBV2,TRBD1,TGTGCCAGCAGTGGGGGACAGGGAAACACCGGGGAGCTGTTTTTT,CASSGGQGNTGELFF
TRBJ2-2,many,TRBV27,-,TGTGCCAGCAGTTTCCGTCCGGCGATGAACACCGGGGAGCTGTTTTTT,CASSFRPAMNTGELFF
TRBJ2-5,-,TRBV4-1,TRBD1,TGCGCCAGCAGCCAAGATAGGGACAGTTTTGGGACCCAGTACTTC,CASSQDRDSFGTQYF
TRBJ2-7,few,TRBV29-1,-,TGCAGCGTCGAAACCCAGGGCTACGAGCAGTACTTC,CSVETQGYEQYF
TRBJ1-2,-,TRBV13,TRBD1,TGTGCCAGCAGCCCACGACAGGGTGGATATGGCTACACCTTC,CASSPRQGGYGYTF
TRBJ2-7,-,TRBV5-4,-,TGTGCCAGCAGCGAGACAGGGAGGTCCTCCTACGAGCAGTACTTC,CASSETGRSSYEQYF
TRBJ2-1,-,TRBV11-2,-,TGTGCCAGCAGCTTACCCGGACGGATCAATGAGCAGTTCTTC,CASSLPGRINEQFF
TRBJ2-5,few,TRBV5-1,-,TGCGCCAGCAGTCGGGACCAGGGGCAAGAGACCCAGTACTTC,CASSRDQGQETQYF
TRBJ1-5,-,TRBV19,-,TGTGCCAGTAGTTATATCCCGGGAAGCAATCAGCCCCAGCATTTT,CASSYIPGSNQPQHF
TRBJ2-1,-,TRBV19,-,TGTGCCAGTAGGGAACGGTACGGGGGCTCCTACAATGAGCAGTTCTTC,CASRERYGGSYNEQFF
TRBJ1-5,many,TRBV25-1,-,TGTGCCAGCAGTGGTTCAGGGCCCAATCAGCCCCAGCATTTT,CASSGSGPNQPQHF
TRBJ1-2,once,TRBV10-3,-,TGTGCCATCAGTAAATTCCGGTATGGCTACACCTTC,CAISKFRYGYTF
TRBJ2-7,-,TRBV2,-,TGTGCCAGCAGTGTCCATAGGACGGGGGTACTTGCCTACGAGCAGTACTTC,CASSVHRTGVLAYEQYF
TRBJ2-7,-,TRBV28,-,TGTGCCAGCAGTTTAGCGGGACCGCCCTACGAGCAGTACTTC,CASSLAGPPYEQYF
TRBJ2-2,-,TRBV4-1,-,TGCGCCAGCAGCCAACGAGGACAGACAGCGAACACCGGGGAGCTGTTTTTT,CASSQRGQTANTGELFF